The rows below give T cell receptor beta chains drawn from one sample of a study of PD-1 blockade in classical Hodgkin lymphoma. Some clones are missing from TCRdb's copy, which holds only in-frame ones; the method was immunoSEQ multiplex PCR. Of about 98,000 clones listed, roughly 76% are singletons. This specimen consisted of peripheral blood mononuclear cells (PBMCs), obtained before the second cycle of nivolumab. The receptor set was obtained from a human donor with classical Hodgkin lymphoma. The CDR3 runs from the conserved cysteine through the conserved F or W. A D gene is named only where the DNA matches it firmly. Part of the rows lack a size; the others show once, few, many or a class for expanded clones.

>TRBD1|TRBV6-5|.|TRBJ1-2
CASSYRRQGPYGYTF
TGTGCCAGCAGTTACCGCCGACAGGGACCCTATGGCTACACCTTC
>.|TRBV25-1|.|TRBJ2-7
CASSELDSYEQYF
TGTGCCAGCAGTGAATTGGACAGCTACGAGCAGTACTTC
>.|TRBV5-1|.|TRBJ1-1
CASSSRKNLNTEAFF
TGCGCCAGCAGCTCCCGGAAGAACTTGAACACTGAAGCTTTCTTT
>.|TRBV5-8|.|TRBJ1-5
CASSRFSNQPQHF
TGTGCCAGCAGCCGGTTTAGCAATCAGCCCCAGCATTTT
>.|TRBV7-9|once|TRBJ2-7
CASSLGRALYEQYF
TGTGCCAGCAGCTTGGGGCGGGCCCTCTACGAGCAGTACTTC
>TRBD1|TRBV4-1|.|TRBJ2-5
CASSRQTGQGTQYF
TGCGCCAGCAGCCGACAGACAGGGCAGGGGACCCAGTACTTC
>.|TRBV7-9|.|TRBJ1-4
CASSLDRGSTNEKLFF
TGTGCCAGCAGCTTAGATCGGGGCTCAACTAATGAAAAACTGTTTTTT
>TRBD2|TRBV19|.|TRBJ2-3
CASSLLASGSTDTQYF
TGTGCCAGTAGCCTCCTGGCTAGCGGGAGCACAGATACGCAGTATTTT
>.|TRBV19|once|TRBJ2-7
CASGPGGAGNEQYF
TGTGCCAGTGGACCAGGCGGAGCTGGGAACGAGCAGTACTTC
>.|TRBV28|.|TRBJ2-3
CATLYHTQYF
TGTGCCACACTATACCATACGCAGTATTTT
>TRBD1|TRBV5-4|.|TRBJ2-2
CASSLYRDRGLPAF
TGTGCCAGCAGCTTGTATCGGGACAGGGGTCTCCCTGCTTTT
>TRBD1|TRBV28|.|TRBJ1-3
CASMTRDLGQGGLNTIYF
TGTGCCAGCATGACGCGCGACCTGGGACAGGGTGGGTTGAACACCATATATTTT
>TRBD1|TRBV19|.|TRBJ1-5
CASSRAGQVWGQPQHF
TGTGCCAGTAGTAGAGCCGGACAGGTTTGGGGTCAGCCCCAGCATTTT
>.|TRBV4-1|.|TRBJ1-1
CASSQDGTGTEAFF
TGCGCCAGCAGCCAAGACGGAACGGGCACTGAAGCTTTCTTT
>TRBD1|TRBV19|.|TRBJ1-1
CASTSRDRGVWNTEAFF
TGTGCCTCCACATCCCGGGACAGGGGGGTTTGGAACACTGAAGCTTTCTTT
>TRBD1|TRBV7-2|.|TRBJ1-5
CASSLKTGGQPQHF
TGTGCCAGCAGCTTAAAGACAGGGGGACAGCCCCAGCATTTT
>TRBD2|TRBV7-6|few|TRBJ2-7
CASSRLAGGLSYEQYF
TGTGCCAGCAGCCGACTAGCGGGAGGGCTTAGTTACGAGCAGTACTTC
>.|TRBV21-1|.|TRBJ2-7
CASSKGGSLLYEQYF
TGTGCCAGCAGCAAAGGGGGGTCACTTTTGTACGAGCAGTACTTC
>.|TRBV2|.|TRBJ2-2
CASSGEPSTGELFF
TGTGCCAGCAGTGGCGAACCAAGCACCGGGGAGCTGTTTTTT
>.|TRBV7-3|.|TRBJ2-2
CASSLEGLGTGELFF
TGTGCCAGCAGCTTGGAAGGGCTTGGCACCGGGGAGCTGTTTTTT
>TRBD1|TRBV5-4|once|TRBJ2-7
CASNLRAGTGTYEQYF
TGTGCCAGCAACCTGAGGGCGGGGACAGGGACCTACGAGCAGTACTTC
>.|TRBV4-2|.|TRBJ1-4
CASKFRTVVATNEKLFF
TGTGCCAGCAAATTTAGGACAGTAGTTGCAACTAATGAAAAACTGTTTTTT
>.|TRBV9|.|TRBJ1-2
CASSHARGQPNYGYTF
TGTGCCAGCAGCCATGCTCGAGGACAGCCCAACTATGGCTACACCTTC
>.|TRBV30|.|TRBJ1-3
CAWSEGRTAGNTIYF
TGTGCCTGGAGTGAGGGTAGGACAGCTGGAAACACCATATATTTT
>TRBD2|TRBV5-4|.|TRBJ2-7
CASSNGPGGEQYF
TGTGCCAGCAGCAACGGTCCGGGAGGCGAGCAGTACTTC
>.|TRBV7-3|.|TRBJ2-1
CASSLSPSYNEQFF
TGTGCCAGCAGCTTAAGTCCCTCCTACAATGAGCAGTTCTTC
>.|TRBV5-4|.|TRBJ2-1
CASSSPNQEEQFF
TGTGCCAGCAGCTCCCCCAACCAGGAAGAGCAGTTCTTC
>TRBD2|TRBV5-1|.|TRBJ2-3
CASSYGGITDTQYF
TGCGCCAGCAGCTACGGGGGGATCACAGATACGCAGTATTTT
>.|TRBV18|once|TRBJ2-6
CASSPSSSGANVLTF
TGTGCCAGCTCACCTTCGAGCTCTGGGGCCAACGTCCTGACTTTC
>.|TRBV11-2|.|TRBJ2-7
CASRSTRQRAYEQYF
TGTGCCAGCAGATCGACCCGACAGCGAGCCTACGAGCAGTACTTC
>.|TRBV7-9|.|TRBJ2-7
CASSLALQGSYEQYF
TGTGCCAGCAGCTTAGCTCTACAGGGTTCATACGAGCAGTACTTC
>TRBD1|TRBV10-3|once|TRBJ2-7
CAISESGQGWGEQYF
TGTGCCATCAGTGAATCCGGACAGGGTTGGGGCGAGCAGTACTTC
>.|TRBV7-2|.|TRBJ2-3
CASSFQRGGDTQYF
TGTGCCAGCAGCTTCCAAAGGGGAGGAGATACGCAGTATTTT
>TRBD1|TRBV2|few|TRBJ2-2
CASTPGQGTTGELFF
TGTGCCAGCACCCCAGGACAGGGAACCACCGGGGAGCTGTTTTTT
>.|TRBV7-9|.|TRBJ2-1
CASSLEGNEQFF
TGTGCCAGCAGCTTAGAGGGGAATGAGCAGTTCTTC
>TRBD1|TRBV28|.|TRBJ2-1
CASMAGTGYNEQFF
TGTGCCAGCATGGCCGGGACAGGCTACAATGAGCAGTTCTTC
>TRBD2|TRBV19|.|TRBJ2-1
CARRLATPYNEQFF
TGTGCCAGAAGACTAGCGACGCCCTACAATGAGCAGTTCTTC
>.|TRBV7-9|.|TRBJ2-4
CASSPGVGKNIQYF
TGTGCCAGCAGCCCTGGGGTCGGCAAAAACATTCAGTACTTC
>.|TRBV18|.|TRBJ2-2
CASSRTAADTGELFF
TGTGCCAGCTCACGCACCGCCGCGGACACCGGGGAGCTGTTTTTT
>.|TRBV6-4|.|TRBJ2-1
CASSDSGFGEQFF
TGTGCCAGCAGTGACTCTGGCTTCGGTGAGCAGTTCTTC
>.|TRBV19|few|TRBJ1-5
CASSIGGFSNQPQHF
TGTGCCAGTAGTATTGGAGGGTTTAGCAATCAGCCCCAGCATTTT
>.|TRBV7-9|once|TRBJ2-7
CASSDPTGGATYEQYF
TGTGCCAGCAGCGATCCTACAGGGGGGGCTACCTACGAGCAGTACTTC
>.|TRBV5-1|.|TRBJ2-1
CASSTPPGLGDNEQFF
TGCGCCAGCAGCACACCCCCGGGTCTAGGGGACAATGAGCAGTTCTTC
>TRBD2|TRBV10-3|.|TRBJ2-1
CAIGGLAGINEQFF
TGTGCCATCGGGGGACTAGCGGGGATCAATGAGCAGTTCTTC
>.|TRBV4-1|.|TRBJ1-4
CASSQGQGVGREKLFF
TGCGCCAGCAGCCAAGGGCAGGGAGTGGGTAGGGAAAAACTGTTTTTT
>.|TRBV5-1|.|TRBJ2-7
CASNDGELDEQYF
TGCGCCAGCAACGACGGGGAATTGGACGAGCAGTACTTC
>.|TRBV19|.|TRBJ2-2
CASSIDQGMVLFF
TGTGCCAGTAGTATAGATCAAGGCATGGTGCTGTTTTTT
>.|TRBV5-1|.|TRBJ2-5
CASSLGYRQETQYF
TGCGCCAGCAGCTTGGGTTACAGACAAGAGACCCAGTACTTC
>.|TRBV5-1|.|TRBJ2-7
CASSLAEGRGSAYEQYF
TGCGCCAGCAGCTTGGCCGAGGGCAGGGGATCGGCCTACGAGCAGTACTTC
>.|TRBV28|.|TRBJ1-5
CASSFRSGPQHF
TGTGCCAGCAGTTTCCGATCCGGGCCCCAGCATTTT
>.|TRBV5-1|.|TRBJ2-5
CASSLEQLQETQYF
TGCGCCAGCAGCTTAGAACAGCTACAAGAGACCCAGTACTTC
>.|TRBV11-2|.|TRBJ2-5
CASSSALGEGETQYF
TGTGCCAGCAGCTCCGCCCTAGGAGAGGGGGAGACCCAGTACTTC
>TRBD2|TRBV19|.|TRBJ2-7
CASSLRLAGDHEQYF
TGTGCCAGTAGTCTTCGACTAGCGGGAGACCACGAGCAGTACTTC
>TRBD1|TRBV19|.|TRBJ2-4
CASSSPPGTGALAKNIQYF
TGTGCCAGTAGTTCTCCCCCGGGGACAGGGGCGTTAGCCAAAAACATTCAGTACTTC